A single T cell receptor beta chain is shown here with its context. These data come from a study of blood T cell repertoires in COVID-19. Across the study: Acute-phase and convalescent COVID-19 samples originated in the United States, Italy and Spain.

Assay: immunoSEQ multiplex PCR; the TCRdb copy retains only in-frame clones and omits some. The data hold approximately 310,000 clones, with about nine tenths observed a single time. Participants were aged about 18 to 100 years, lived in around 25 US areas, and enrolled virtually. The TCR originated in a man aged 55 to 69 who had recovered from COVID-19. Sequencing was done on a sample of PBMCs or T cells enriched from blood (not recorded which).

The CDR3 spells CASSFLGGVNDEQFF. Here the CDR3 DNA reads TGTGCCAGCAGTTTTCTAGGGGGCGTTAACGATGAGCAGTTCTTC. This chain joins TRBV28 and TRBJ2-1; 7 nucleotides match TRBD1. Germline V lookup: CDR1 MDHEN, CDR2 SYDVKM. With V trimmed by 3 bases and J by 8 bases, 10 bases remained unmatched. CDR3 length equals 15 residues.